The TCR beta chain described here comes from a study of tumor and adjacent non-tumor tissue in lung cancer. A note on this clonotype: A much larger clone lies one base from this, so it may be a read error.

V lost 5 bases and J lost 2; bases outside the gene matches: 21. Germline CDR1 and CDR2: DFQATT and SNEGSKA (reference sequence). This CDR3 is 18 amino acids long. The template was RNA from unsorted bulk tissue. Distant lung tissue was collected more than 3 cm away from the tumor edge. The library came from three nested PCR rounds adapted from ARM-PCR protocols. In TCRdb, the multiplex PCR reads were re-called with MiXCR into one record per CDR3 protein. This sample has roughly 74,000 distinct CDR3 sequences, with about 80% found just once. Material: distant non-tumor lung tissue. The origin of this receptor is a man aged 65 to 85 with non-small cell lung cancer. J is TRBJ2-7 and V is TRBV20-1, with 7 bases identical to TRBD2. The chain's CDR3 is CSAPADAGTNGLAYEQYF. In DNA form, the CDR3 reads TGCAGTGCTCCCGCTGATGCCGGGACTAACGGCCTAGCCTACGAGCAGTACTTC.